The next 15 T cell receptor beta chains were all read from a single sample in a study of shared clonotypes between healthy human individuals. Assay: immunoSEQ multiplex PCR; the TCRdb copy retains only in-frame clones and omits some. This sample has 650,000 to 800,000 clones, with approximately 77% found just once. Sequencing was carried out using memory CD4+ T cells sorted from blood. The sample's subset: CD45RA-negative fraction. The receptors originated from a woman aged 25 to 45 in good health.

The chain recombines TRBV27 with TRBJ2-7, with a tentative D call TRBD1 (6 bases). Germline CDR1 and CDR2: MNHEY and SMNVEV (reference sequence). V lost 4 bases, J lost 3 bases, and 13 bases lay in between. The CDR3 consists of 14 residues. The CDR3 coding sequence is TGTGCCAGCAGTTCAACAGGGCCCGTCTACGAGCAGTACTTC. Protein sequence: CASSSTGPVYEQYF.

The V gene is TRBV5-1, the J gene TRBJ2-1; TRBD2 aligns across 7 bases. Germline CDR1 and CDR2: SGHRS and YFSETQ. V was clipped by 4 bases and J by 7 bases; unmatched bases: 5. The CDR3 extends over 13 amino acids. The CDR3 here is CASSPGTTNEQFF. As DNA, the CDR3 is TGCGCCAGCAGCCCCGGGACTACGAATGAGCAGTTCTTC.

The rearrangement joins TRBV5-1 to TRBJ2-2; weak D call: TRBD2 (5 bases). This CDR3 contains 15 residues. V lost 4 bases to trimming and J lost 0 bases, with 10 bases between them. Germline-derived CDR1 and CDR2 are SGHRS and YFSETQ. The CDR3 DNA follows: TGCGCCAGCAGCCAAGCGGATACGAACACCGGGGAGCTGTTTTTT. Protein: CASSQADTNTGELFF.

This chain connects TRBV5-1 to TRBJ2-1; D perhaps matches TRBD1 (6 bases). CDR1 and CDR2 (germline): SGHRS, YFSETQ. Trimming cost V 6 bases and J 7 bases, with 11 bases left between them. The CDR3 contains 12 residues. The CDR3 loop reads CASTLQGNEQFF. For the CDR3, the DNA is TGCGCCAGCACCTTACAGGGTAATGAGCAGTTCTTC. Complete variable domain (other parts from reference TRBV5-1 and TRBJ2-1): KAGVTQTPRYLIKTRGQQVTLSCSPISGHRSVSWYQQTPGQGLQFLFEYFSETQRNKGNFPGRFSGRQFSNSRSEMNVSTLELGDSALYLCASTLQGNEQFFGPGTRLTVL.

The rearrangement joins TRBV5-4 to TRBJ2-1; TRBD2 is a possible D gene (6 bases). Trimming removed 4 bases from V and 4 bases from J, with 12 bases in between. The CDR3 covers 14 residues. Germline V gene lookup returns CDR1 SGHNT and CDR2 YYREEE (reference sequence). The CDR3 sequence is CASSRKAGYNEQFF. CDR3 DNA sequence: TGTGCCAGCAGCCGCAAGGCGGGATACAATGAGCAGTTCTTC.

This clone has at least ten counts. In the same sample, other DNA sequences code for this CDR3. The DNA of the CDR3 is TGTGCCAGCAGAGGACTAGCGGTACCCTACGAGCAGTACTTC. The encoded protein is CASRGLAVPYEQYF. The chain carries TRBV2 and TRBJ2-7; 10 positions agree with TRBD2. The CDR3 covers 14 residues. J was trimmed by 2 bases and V by 6 bases; bases with no gene match: 4. The germline gives CDR1 SNHLY, CDR2 FYNNEI. The entire variable domain, with the rest obtained from reference TRBV2 and TRBJ2-7, is as follows: EPEVTQTPSHQVTQMGQEVILRCVPISNHLYFYWYRQILGQKVEFLVSFYNNEISEKSEIFDDQFSVERPDGSNFTLKIRSTKLEDSAMYFCASRGLAVPYEQYFGPGTRLTVT.

The chain couples TRBV5-1 to TRBJ2-3; D is possibly TRBD1 (6 bases). Per germline, CDR1 SGHRS and CDR2 YFSETQ. The CDR3 totals 16 residues. V lost 3 bases, J lost 0 bases, and 14 bases lay in between. This CDR3 reads CASSWGRTASTDTQYF. In DNA, the CDR3 is TGCGCCAGCAGCTGGGGTAGGACAGCTAGCACAGATACGCAGTATTTT.

Points on this clone: This CDR3 is also generated by other DNA sequences in the sample. The chain carries TRBV18 and TRBJ1-2, with TRBD1 matching 9 bases. Losses at the gene ends were 6 bases for V and 3 bases for J; bases not matched to a gene: 2. CDR3 length: 13 amino acids. Germline V lookup: CDR1 KGHSH, CDR2 LQKENI. The CDR3, as DNA: TGTGCCAGCTCTACAGGGGGCGACTATGGCTACACCTTC. Encoded protein: CASSTGGDYGYTF. Filled out from reference TRBV18 and TRBJ1-2, the complete variable domain reads NAGVMQNPRHLVRRRGQEARLRCSPMKGHSHVYWYRQLPEEGLKFMVYLQKENIIDESGMPKERFSAEFPKEGPSILRIQQVVRGDSAAYFCASSTGGDYGYTFGSGTRLTVV.

This clone was counted only a few times. The rearrangement uses TRBV6-6 and TRBJ1-5; no definite D call. This CDR3 contains 13 residues. V was pared by 6 bases and J by 5 bases, with 11 bases between. Germline CDR1 is MNHNY and CDR2 is SVGAGI (reference sequence). The CDR3 protein is CASRPLTYQPQHF. CDR3 nucleotide sequence: TGTGCCAGCAGGCCTCTCACTTATCAGCCCCAGCATTTT.

The chain recombines TRBV5-1 with TRBJ1-1; D remains unclear. The CDR3 extends over 15 amino acids. V was trimmed by 4 bases and J by 1 base, leaving 14 bases between them. From germline, CDR1 is SGHRS and CDR2 YFSETQ. The CDR3 protein is CASSRPVGTNTEAFF. The CDR3 DNA follows: TGCGCCAGCAGCCGCCCTGTGGGAACGAACACTGAAGCTTTCTTT. Full variable domain (rest looked up from reference TRBV5-1 and TRBJ1-1): KAGVTQTPRYLIKTRGQQVTLSCSPISGHRSVSWYQQTPGQGLQFLFEYFSETQRNKGNFPGRFSGRQFSNSRSEMNVSTLELGDSALYLCASSRPVGTNTEAFFGQGTRLTVV.

The chain has TRBV28 and TRBJ1-1; D gene uncertain. V was trimmed by 1 base and J by 1 base, leaving 10 bases between them. Germline lookup yields CDR1 MDHEN and CDR2 SYDVKM. The CDR3 is made up of 15 amino acids. CDR3 region: CASSLLRHENTEAFF. DNA of the CDR3: TGTGCCAGCAGTTTATTGCGACACGAGAACACTGAAGCTTTCTTT.

Concerning this clone: Other nucleotide sequences from this sample produce the same CDR3. V is TRBV5-1 and J is TRBJ1-2, with 9 bases lining up with TRBD1. V was pared by 0 bases and J by 7 bases, with 7 bases of the junction left unmatched. The CDR3 spans 15 residues. Germline V CDR1 and CDR2: SGHRS, YFSETQ. CDR3 residues: CASSLGDRDQGGYTF. CDR3 DNA: TGCGCCAGCAGCTTGGGGGACAGGGACCAGGGTGGCTACACCTTC.

V usage is TRBV9 and J usage is TRBJ2-7; 8 bases are a match to TRBD2. This CDR3 has 15 amino acids. The junction had 8 bases not matched to a gene; V was cut back by 4 bases and J by 2 bases. The germline V gene has CDR1 SGDLS and CDR2 YYNGEE. The CDR3 loop reads CASSSIAGPTYEQYF. CDR3 DNA sequence: TGTGCCAGCAGCTCCATAGCGGGACCAACCTACGAGCAGTACTTC.

The chain has TRBV7-2 and TRBJ2-3, with D unresolved. Per the germline V gene, CDR1 is SGHTA and CDR2 is FQGNSA. V lost 5 bases, J lost 0 bases, and 9 bases lay in between. This CDR3 has 14 amino acids. The CDR3 region has the DNA TGTGCCAGCAGCCCCCATCCGAGCACAGATACGCAGTATTTT. Protein sequence: CASSPHPSTDTQYF.

The chain couples TRBV27 to TRBJ2-7, with a possible D match to TRBD1 (6 bases). V gave up 6 bases and J gave up 0 bases, with 18 bases separating them. In germline, CDR1 is MNHEY, CDR2 SMNVEV (reference sequence). The CDR3 consists of 16 residues. CDR3 residues: CASSRSLTGDSYEQYF. The DNA for the CDR3 is TGTGCCAGCAGCCGGTCCCTGACAGGCGACTCCTACGAGCAGTACTTC.